This TCR beta chain was retrieved from a study of blood T cell repertoires in COVID-19. For the study at large: COVID-19 samples collected from the United States, Italy and Spain covered acute and convalescent phases.

CDR1 is MDHEN and CDR2 is SYDVKM in the germline V gene. V lost 3 bases to trimming and J lost 5 bases, with 14 bases between them. The CDR3 is 14 residues long. TCRdb's copy holds only in-frame clones and misses some; the assay was immunoSEQ multiplex PCR. The sample shows some 150,000 clones, about 82% of them seen only once. The chain combines TRBV28 with TRBJ2-7; D might be TRBD1 (6 bases). The specimen sequenced was peripheral blood. This sequence originates from an older woman with acute or convalescent COVID-19. The CDR3 coding sequence is TGTGCCAGCAGTTTCCCCCGACAGGTCCACGAGCAGTACTTC. The encoded protein is CASSFPRQVHEQYF. Combining the CDR3 with reference TRBV28 and TRBJ2-7 gives the whole variable domain DVKVTQSSRYLVKRTGEKVFLECVQDMDHENMFWYRQDPGLGLRLIYFSYDVKMKEKGDIPEGYSVSREKKERFSLILESASTNQTSMYLCASSFPRQVHEQYFGPGTRLTVT.